A selection of T cell receptor beta chains follows, all from one sample in a study of CD8+ T cells in alopecia areata. Clones were read by immunoSEQ multiplex PCR, and TCRdb kept only the in-frame ones, dropping some. This table holds 200,000 to 250,000 clones, 57% found once. The specimen was CD4+ T cells sorted from blood, collected at week 0. The receptors were sampled from a human donor with alopecia areata. The CDR3 runs from the conserved cysteine through the conserved F or W. A row's size may be missing; if present it is once, few, many or a size class.

v_call | clone_size | cdr3_aa
TRBV5-1 | - | CASSLELAGDLYNEQFF
TRBV27 | - | CASSLLSGGHQPQHF
TRBV27 | - | CASSLSGLAGPYNEQFF
TRBV4-1 | once | CASSLRTSGSPQFF
TRBV7-8 | - | CASSPGQGALSTNEKLFF
TRBV6-5 | - | CASSYRPGELFF
TRBV29-1 | - | CSVEDIGGTSYNEQFF
TRBV29-1 | - | CSAKIPGGLYGYTF
TRBV6-1 | - | CASSVVLTAILGNTIYF
TRBV7-2 | - | CASSSALGGGELFF
TRBV4-1 | - | CASTRLAGGLGKNIQYF
TRBV7-9 | - | CASSSRAGGWETQYF
TRBV5-4 | - | CASSPIGGRETQYF
TRBV30 | few | CAWSVETPNQPQHF
TRBV5-1 | - | CASSTWDTSYEQYF
TRBV5-6 | - | CASSFLRGSEAFF
TRBV30 | - | CAWTLNYGYTF
TRBV7-9 | - | CASTQEDTQYF
TRBV30 | - | CAWSVKLVRALAEAFF
TRBV7-8 | - | CASSSRTELYGYTF
TRBV7-9 | - | CASSPGTGQYNEQFF
TRBV29-1 | - | CSVSGSVTEAFF
TRBV6-6 | - | CASSLQAIRTDTQYF
TRBV4-1 | - | CASSQGLLNTEAFF
TRBV19 | many | CASSLMGSNQPQHF
TRBV6-5 | - | CASSHRMNTEAFF
TRBV4-2 | - | CASSAEDRGRREQFF
TRBV7-8 | - | CASSFSGGVVDTQYF
TRBV20-1 | - | CSARVQETQYF
TRBV9 | few | CASSASLRDTFTGELFF